The present T cell receptor (beta chain) was sequenced within a study of cytomegalovirus exposure and HLA in healthy donors. PCR primers comprised 60 Vbeta and 13 Jbeta primers. The data were produced by immunoSEQ multiplex PCR, yet TCRdb's version contains in-frame clones alone and is incomplete. The data hold some 110,000 clones, with 75% observed a single time. The CDR3 runs 13 residues. With 6 bases removed from V and 7 bases from J, the gap between germline ends came to 13 bases. The V gene's germline CDR1 is SNHLY and CDR2 FYNNEI. The sequencing sample was made of PBMCs. This chain links TRBV2 with TRBJ1-5; D remains unclear. This clonotype originated in a man aged 40-49 years in good health and CMV-seronegative. CDR3 protein: CASSVDIRQPQHF. In DNA, the CDR3 is TGTGCCAGCAGCGTTGACATTCGCCAGCCCCAGCATTTT.